These T cell receptor beta chains were read from a single sample in a study of blood T cell repertoires in COVID-19. Sequencing used immunoSEQ multiplex PCR; TCRdb keeps in-frame clones, though not all of them. The sample has a few hundred thousand clones; just over 85% are singletons. Sequenced material: PBMCs or T cells enriched from blood (not recorded which). The receptors shown here come from a woman aged 35 to 49 with acute COVID-19. The CDR3 runs from the conserved cysteine through the conserved F or W. The D gene is left open where the match is weak. Clone sizes are given selectively: once, few, many, or a class where the clone is expanded.

v_call: TRBV7-8; d_call: TRBD2; j_call: TRBJ2-2; clone_size: -; cdr3_nt: TGTGCCAGCAGCTTAGCGGGAGGGCGCACCGGGGAGCTGTTTTTT; cdr3_aa: CASSLAGGRTGELFF
v_call: TRBV28; d_call: TRBD1; j_call: TRBJ1-2; clone_size: -; cdr3_nt: TGTGCCAGCAGTCCTGGACAGGGGGCGTTTGGCTACACCTTC; cdr3_aa: CASSPGQGAFGYTF
v_call: TRBV12-3/TRBV12-4; d_call: TRBD1; j_call: TRBJ1-2; clone_size: -; cdr3_nt: TGTGCCAGCAGTTCGGGGACAGTCTATGGCTACACCTTC; cdr3_aa: CASSSGTVYGYTF
v_call: TRBV6-4; d_call: TRBD2; j_call: TRBJ2-3; clone_size: -; cdr3_nt: TGTGCCAGCAGCCGCGGACTAGCGGGAGATGGAGATACGCAGTATTTT; cdr3_aa: CASSRGLAGDGDTQYF
v_call: TRBV28; d_call: TRBD2; j_call: TRBJ2-1; clone_size: -; cdr3_nt: TGTGCCAGCAGTTCCTCGGTGGGACTAGCTCTGCGGAATGAGCAGTTCTTC; cdr3_aa: CASSSSVGLALRNEQFF
v_call: TRBV6-5; d_call: -; j_call: TRBJ2-2; clone_size: -; cdr3_nt: TGTGCCAGCACCCCCTCGGGGTCGGGTGGCGGGGAGCTGTTTTTT; cdr3_aa: CASTPSGSGGGELFF
v_call: TRBV10-2; d_call: TRBD1; j_call: TRBJ2-1; clone_size: -; cdr3_nt: TGCGCCAGCCAGGACAGGGTTTACAATGAGCAGTTCTTC; cdr3_aa: CASQDRVYNEQFF
v_call: TRBV2; d_call: TRBD1; j_call: TRBJ1-4; clone_size: once; cdr3_nt: TGTGCCAGCTCCGCGGGACAGGGGAACGAAAAACTGTTTTTT; cdr3_aa: CASSAGQGNEKLFF
v_call: TRBV28; d_call: TRBD1; j_call: TRBJ1-3; clone_size: -; cdr3_nt: TGTGCCAGCAGGCGGGACAGTTCTTCCTCTGGAAACACCATATATTTT; cdr3_aa: CASRRDSSSSGNTIYF
v_call: TRBV11-1; d_call: -; j_call: TRBJ1-2; clone_size: few; cdr3_nt: TGTGCCAGCAGCACGACAGGCTATGGCTACACCTTC; cdr3_aa: CASSTTGYGYTF
v_call: TRBV10-1; d_call: -; j_call: TRBJ1-5; clone_size: -; cdr3_nt: TGCGCCAGCAGTGAGTCTAGAGGGGGACAGCCCCAGCATTTT; cdr3_aa: CASSESRGGQPQHF
v_call: TRBV2; d_call: -; j_call: TRBJ1-6; clone_size: once; cdr3_nt: TGTGCCATTACGACAGGACCTAATTCACCCCTCCACTTT; cdr3_aa: CAITTGPNSPLHF
v_call: TRBV18; d_call: TRBD1; j_call: TRBJ1-2; clone_size: -; cdr3_nt: TGTGCCAGCTCACCTCAAGACAGGGAGTATGGCTACACCTTC; cdr3_aa: CASSPQDREYGYTF
v_call: TRBV5-8; d_call: TRBD2; j_call: TRBJ2-2; clone_size: -; cdr3_nt: TGTGCCAGCCGCTGGACGGGCCTAGCGGGACGGGCCGGGGAGCTGTTTTTT; cdr3_aa: CASRWTGLAGRAGELFF
v_call: TRBV28; d_call: -; j_call: TRBJ2-3; clone_size: -; cdr3_nt: TGTGCCAGCACTTTTATATACGGTTCCCCAGATACGCAGTATTTT; cdr3_aa: CASTFIYGSPDTQYF
v_call: TRBV14; d_call: -; j_call: TRBJ2-7; clone_size: once; cdr3_nt: TGTGCCAGCAGCCAAGCAGACGCGTGGTATTTAACTAAACCAAAATACTACGAGCAGTACTTC; cdr3_aa: CASSQADAWYLTKPKYYEQYF
v_call: TRBV7-9; d_call: -; j_call: TRBJ1-5; clone_size: -; cdr3_nt: TGTGCCAGCAGCTCCGAGACGAGTATAGCCGGCAATCAGCCCCAGCATTTT; cdr3_aa: CASSSETSIAGNQPQHF
v_call: TRBV14; d_call: -; j_call: TRBJ2-1; clone_size: -; cdr3_nt: TGTGCCAGCAGCCAAGATGAAATTGGGCCCCTGAAATACAATGAGCAGTTCTTC; cdr3_aa: CASSQDEIGPLKYNEQFF
v_call: TRBV11-2; d_call: -; j_call: TRBJ2-7; clone_size: -; cdr3_nt: TGTGCCAGCGTCGGAGGGGGCACAAGCTACGAGCAGTACTTC; cdr3_aa: CASVGGGTSYEQYF
v_call: TRBV28; d_call: -; j_call: TRBJ1-5; clone_size: -; cdr3_nt: TGTGCCAGCAGTCACAGGAACAATCAGCCCCAGCATTTT; cdr3_aa: CASSHRNNQPQHF
v_call: TRBV6-2/TRBV6-3; d_call: -; j_call: TRBJ2-1; clone_size: -; cdr3_nt: TGTGCCAGCAGTAAACCCGACAGCAACAATGAGCAGTTCTTC; cdr3_aa: CASSKPDSNNEQFF
v_call: TRBV27; d_call: -; j_call: TRBJ1-5; clone_size: -; cdr3_nt: TGTGCCAGCAGTTTCTCGTTCTCGTATGGCAATCAGCCCCAGCATTTT; cdr3_aa: CASSFSFSYGNQPQHF
v_call: TRBV19; d_call: TRBD2; j_call: TRBJ2-5; clone_size: -; cdr3_nt: TGTGCCAGTAGTATAAACGCGGGAGGGCCTCGGGAGACCCAGTACTTC; cdr3_aa: CASSINAGGPRETQYF
v_call: TRBV6-4; d_call: TRBD1; j_call: TRBJ1-1; clone_size: -; cdr3_nt: TGTGCCAGCAGTGTGACAGGGGGCACTGAAGCTTTCTTT; cdr3_aa: CASSVTGGTEAFF
v_call: TRBV11-2; d_call: TRBD1; j_call: TRBJ2-2; clone_size: -; cdr3_nt: TGTGCCAGCAGCTTCATACAGGGGACCGGGACCACCGGGGAGCTGTTTTTT; cdr3_aa: CASSFIQGTGTTGELFF
v_call: TRBV3-1/TRBV3-2; d_call: TRBD1; j_call: TRBJ2-7; clone_size: -; cdr3_nt: TGTGCCAGCAGCCAAAAAAAACAGGGGCTTACCTACGAGCAGTACTTC; cdr3_aa: CASSQKKQGLTYEQYF
v_call: TRBV5-6; d_call: TRBD1; j_call: TRBJ2-7; clone_size: -; cdr3_nt: TGTGCCAGCAGCTTGAAAGTGACAGGGCCCTACGAGCAGTACTTC; cdr3_aa: CASSLKVTGPYEQYF
v_call: TRBV5-1; d_call: -; j_call: TRBJ1-1; clone_size: -; cdr3_nt: TGCGCCAGCAGCCGGTTGTACGACACTGAAGCTTTCTTT; cdr3_aa: CASSRLYDTEAFF
v_call: TRBV2; d_call: TRBD1; j_call: TRBJ1-5; clone_size: few; cdr3_nt: TGTGCCAGCAGGGGAACAGGGGGCAATCAGCCCCAGCATTTT; cdr3_aa: CASRGTGGNQPQHF
v_call: TRBV19; d_call: TRBD2; j_call: TRBJ2-6; clone_size: -; cdr3_nt: TGTGCCAGTAGTGTCCTAGCGGGAAGCTCTGGGGCCAACGTCCTGACTTTC; cdr3_aa: CASSVLAGSSGANVLTF
v_call: TRBV11-3; d_call: -; j_call: TRBJ1-3; clone_size: -; cdr3_nt: TGTGCCAGCAGCTTAACAGGGTGGTCGGGAAACACCATATATTTT; cdr3_aa: CASSLTGWSGNTIYF
v_call: TRBV7-2; d_call: -; j_call: TRBJ2-7; clone_size: once; cdr3_nt: TGTGCCAATCCCAGGCTCCTGCCGGGGGGCCAAGTGATGACCTACGAGCAGTACTTC; cdr3_aa: CANPRLLPGGQVMTYEQYF
v_call: TRBV3-1/TRBV3-2; d_call: -; j_call: TRBJ2-2; clone_size: -; cdr3_nt: TGTGCCAGCAGCCAAGGGGGCGGTAACACCGGGGAGCTGTTTTTT; cdr3_aa: CASSQGGGNTGELFF
v_call: TRBV2; d_call: TRBD1; j_call: TRBJ1-2; clone_size: -; cdr3_nt: TGTGCCAGCACTAAGACAGGGGTAGATGGCTACACCTTC; cdr3_aa: CASTKTGVDGYTF
v_call: TRBV7-2; d_call: TRBD1; j_call: TRBJ1-5; clone_size: -; cdr3_nt: TGTGCCAGCAGCTCGGACAGGGAGGTCAATCAGCCCCAGCATTTT; cdr3_aa: CASSSDREVNQPQHF
v_call: TRBV5-1; d_call: TRBD1; j_call: TRBJ2-1; clone_size: -; cdr3_nt: TGCGCCAGCAGCACAGGGACAGACAATGAGCAGTTCTTC; cdr3_aa: CASSTGTDNEQFF
v_call: TRBV6-6; d_call: -; j_call: TRBJ1-1; clone_size: -; cdr3_nt: TGTGCCAGCAGTTACGGTAGCCCGCCTATAGGGGCTGAAGCTTTCTTT; cdr3_aa: CASSYGSPPIGAEAFF
v_call: TRBV28; d_call: -; j_call: TRBJ2-2; clone_size: -; cdr3_nt: TGTGCCAGCCTTAGCGGGAACACCGGGGAGCTGTTTTTT; cdr3_aa: CASLSGNTGELFF
v_call: TRBV5-6; d_call: TRBD1; j_call: TRBJ1-2; clone_size: -; cdr3_nt: TGTGCCAGCAGCGCACAGGGGGCGGCCTATGGCTACACCTTC; cdr3_aa: CASSAQGAAYGYTF
v_call: TRBV10-3; d_call: -; j_call: TRBJ1-6; clone_size: -; cdr3_nt: TGTGCCATCAACTCCTCGCACCCTGGGCCATTAGGGGATTCACCCCTCCACTTT; cdr3_aa: CAINSSHPGPLGDSPLHF
v_call: TRBV25-1; d_call: TRBD2; j_call: TRBJ2-1; clone_size: -; cdr3_nt: TGTGCCAGCAGTGTCGCCGGGACTAGCGGGGCCGGTGAGCAGTTCTTC; cdr3_aa: CASSVAGTSGAGEQFF
v_call: TRBV5-5; d_call: TRBD1; j_call: TRBJ1-1; clone_size: -; cdr3_nt: TGTGCCAGCAGCTACGGGGCCATACAGGGGAAAAGGACTGAAGCTTTCTTT; cdr3_aa: CASSYGAIQGKRTEAFF